The 10 T cell receptor beta chains below come from one sample, sequenced in a study of response to subunit inactivated influenza vaccine. TCRdb passed the RT-PCR reads through MiXCR, listing each CDR3 protein once. The profile shows more than 400,000 distinct CDR3 sequences, 6% to 9% of them singletons. The material was PBMCs from blood, obtained around 2 years after vaccination. The source of these receptors is a man between 45 and 75 years old who received an inactivated influenza vaccine.

This clonotype appeared a few times. Here the CDR3 DNA reads TGCAGTGCTACTCCTCCGGGACGGAATGAAAAACTGTTTTTT. As protein: CSATPPGRNEKLFF. V is TRBV20-1 and J is TRBJ1-4; a weak D match, TRBD1 (5 bases). V lost 4 bases and J 5 bases, leaving 14 bases between the germline ends. CDR1 and CDR2 from the germline V gene are DFQATT and SNEGSKA (reference sequence). CDR3 length: 14 residues.

The chain combines TRBV28 with TRBJ2-3, with D perhaps TRBD1 or TRBD2 (5 bases each). Germline V gene data show CDR1 as MDHEN and CDR2 as SYDVKM. The CDR3 consists of 13 residues. Trimming pared 1 base from V and 5 bases from J, leaving 7 bases between. CDR3 amino acids: CASSLYGGDTQYF. The CDR3 DNA reads as TGTGCCAGCAGTTTATATGGGGGAGATACGCAGTATTTT.

This clonotype was seen repeatedly, ten times or more. The rearrangement joins TRBV10-3 to TRBJ1-1, with 7 bases that match TRBD1. With 6 bases clipped from V and 3 bases from J, the junction kept 10 bases outside the gene matches. The CDR3 has 15 amino acids. In germline, CDR1 is ENHRY, CDR2 SYGVKD. The CDR3: CAIRRQGEGDTEAFF. CDR3 nucleotides: TGTGCCATCAGGCGACAGGGAGAAGGGGACACTGAAGCTTTCTTT.

This clonotype was counted only a few times. The genes are TRBV18 and TRBJ2-3; 9 positions match TRBD2. In germline, CDR1 is KGHSH, CDR2 LQKENI. This CDR3 region has 16 residues. The V segment lost 1 base and the J segment 6 bases; nucleotides outside the gene matches: 8. The CDR3 here is CASSPLAGAIMDTQYF. Here the CDR3 DNA reads TGTGCCAGCTCACCACTAGCGGGAGCAATAATGGATACGCAGTATTTT.

This clonotype occurred a few times. The chain is built from TRBV7-7 and TRBJ2-3; D is uncertain. Trimming took off 4 bases at V and 4 bases at J, with 9 bases between the two ends. Germline values: CDR1 SSHAT, CDR2 FNYEAQ (reference sequence). The CDR3 is made up of 13 amino acids. Here the CDR3 reads CASSYGGADTQYF. Written as DNA, the CDR3 is TGTGCCAGCAGCTACGGTGGCGCAGATACGCAGTATTTT.

This clonotype was detected only a few times. The CDR3 DNA is TGCGCCAGCTATTACGGGGGCCTAGCGGGAATTAATACCGGGGAGCTGTTTTTT. It codes for CASYYGGLAGINTGELFF. The genes are TRBV10-2 and TRBJ2-2; 9 bases agree with TRBD2. Germline CDR1 is WSHSY and CDR2 is SAAADI. V lost 8 bases to trimming and J lost 5 bases; unmatched junction nucleotides: 18. The CDR3 runs to 18 residues.

The chain has TRBV5-1 and TRBJ2-1, with D hard to call. Germline CDR1 SGHRS, CDR2 YFSETQ. The CDR3 runs 16 residues. The V end lost 4 bases, the J end lost 5 bases, and 19 bases lay between the germline ends. CDR3 DNA: TGCGCCAGCAGCCCTATGGAGAGTGGTGGTCACAATGAGCAGTTCTTC. Encoded protein: CASSPMESGGHNEQFF.

This clonotype came up a few times. V usage is TRBV4-2 and J usage is TRBJ2-7; D is unclear. Between the trimmed V and J ends, which lost 4 bases and 4 bases, there was a span of 23 bases. Germline V lookup: CDR1 LGHNA, CDR2 YNFKEQ. This CDR3 is 17 amino acids long. The CDR3 region is CASSPLLAGTSRYEQYF. In DNA, the CDR3 is TGTGCCAGCAGCCCGCTTTTAGCAGGTACGTCCCGATACGAGCAGTACTTC.

This clonotype has only a few counts. This chain connects TRBV19 to TRBJ1-6; tentatively, D is TRBD1 (5 bases). The CDR3 extends over 14 amino acids. The germline V gene encodes CDR1 LNHDA and CDR2 SQIVND (reference sequence). Between the trimmed V and J ends, which lost 2 bases and 8 bases, there was a span of 10 bases. The CDR3 region is CASSITGQYSPLHF. Written as DNA, the CDR3 is TGTGCCAGTAGTATAACAGGCCAGTATTCACCCCTCCACTTT.

This clonotype came up a few times. The chain is built from TRBV5-1 and TRBJ2-7; a weak D match, TRBD1 (5 bases). Trimming took off 1 base at V and 2 bases at J, with 13 bases between the two ends. There are 15 residues in the CDR3. Germline assignment: CDR1 SGHRS and CDR2 YFSETQ. CDR3 amino acids: CASSLQRTYTYEQYF. DNA for the CDR3: TGCGCCAGCAGCTTGCAAAGGACATACACCTACGAGCAGTACTTC.